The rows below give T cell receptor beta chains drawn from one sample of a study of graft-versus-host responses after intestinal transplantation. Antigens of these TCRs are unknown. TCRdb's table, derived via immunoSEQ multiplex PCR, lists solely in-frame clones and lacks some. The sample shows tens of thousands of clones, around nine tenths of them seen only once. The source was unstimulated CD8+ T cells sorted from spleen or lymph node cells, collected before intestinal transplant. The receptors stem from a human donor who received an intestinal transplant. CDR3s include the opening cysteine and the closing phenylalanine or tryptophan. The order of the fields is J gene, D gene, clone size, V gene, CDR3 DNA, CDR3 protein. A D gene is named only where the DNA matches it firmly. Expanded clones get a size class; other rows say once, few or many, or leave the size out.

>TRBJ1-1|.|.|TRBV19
TGTGCCAGTAGGACCCGAGGCCCGGAAGCTTTCTTT
CASRTRGPEAFF
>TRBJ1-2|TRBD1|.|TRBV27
TGTGCCAGCAGTTTTAGGGGGACAGGGCCCTATGGCTACACCTTC
CASSFRGTGPYGYTF
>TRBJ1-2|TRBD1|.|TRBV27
TGTGCCAGCAGTTTATCACGAGACAGGGGGTGGGGCTACACCTTC
CASSLSRDRGWGYTF
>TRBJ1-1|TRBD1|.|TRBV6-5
TGTGCCAGCAGTTACTCGACAGGGTTAAAGAACACTGAAGCTTTCTTT
CASSYSTGLKNTEAFF
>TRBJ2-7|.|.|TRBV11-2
TGTGCCAGCAGCTTAGATGCTAGACCCTACGAGCAGTACTTC
CASSLDARPYEQYF
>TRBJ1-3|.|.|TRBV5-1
TGCGCCAGCAGCCGGTCGAGCTCTGGAAACACCATATATTTT
CASSRSSSGNTIYF
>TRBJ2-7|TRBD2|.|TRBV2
TGTGCCAGTAGAGTCGGACTAGCGGCGGCCTACGAGCAGTACTTC
CASRVGLAAAYEQYF
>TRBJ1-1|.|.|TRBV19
TGTGCCAGTAGTATAGTCTTGAGAGCCACTGAAGCTTTCTTT
CASSIVLRATEAFF
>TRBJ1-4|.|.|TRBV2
TGTGCCAGCAGTGAATGGCAGGGCCACGGAGGGGAAAAACTGTTTTTT
CASSEWQGHGGEKLFF
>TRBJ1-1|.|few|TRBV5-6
TGTGCCAGCAGCTACACAAAAAACACTGAAGCTTTCTTT
CASSYTKNTEAFF
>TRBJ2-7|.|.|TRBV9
TGTGCCAGCAGCTTGCGGGACGGTATCTACGAGCAGTACTTC
CASSLRDGIYEQYF
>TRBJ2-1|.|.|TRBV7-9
TGTGCCAGCAGCTTAGACGGGGGTGAGCAGTTCTTC
CASSLDGGEQFF
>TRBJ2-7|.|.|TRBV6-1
TGTGCCAGCAGTGCCACATCGGGACTTCCCTCCTACGAGCAGTACTTC
CASSATSGLPSYEQYF
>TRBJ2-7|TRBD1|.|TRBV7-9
TGTGCCAGCAGCCCGGGACAGGCCTCCTACGAGCAGTACTTC
CASSPGQASYEQYF
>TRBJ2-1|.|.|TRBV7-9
TGTGCCAGCAGCTTAGGGACTGGAAACAATGAGCAGTTCTTC
CASSLGTGNNEQFF
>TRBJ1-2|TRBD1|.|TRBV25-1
TGTGCCAGCAGTGACTCTGGGACAGGGGGACGACGTGGCTACACCTTC
CASSDSGTGGRRGYTF
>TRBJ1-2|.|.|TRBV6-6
TGTGCCAGCAGTTACTCGATAGAGGGCTACACCTTC
CASSYSIEGYTF
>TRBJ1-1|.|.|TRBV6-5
TGTGCCAGCAGTTACTCGGGGGGGCAGGAAGCTTTCTTT
CASSYSGGQEAFF
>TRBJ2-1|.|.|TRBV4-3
TGCGCCAGCAGCCAAGATCGGAGGGTTTACAATGAGCAGTTCTTC
CASSQDRRVYNEQFF
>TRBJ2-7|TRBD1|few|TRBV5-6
TGTGCCAGCAGCCCCCCGGGACAGTTCCCATACGAGCAGTACTTC
CASSPPGQFPYEQYF
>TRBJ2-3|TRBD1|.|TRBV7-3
TGTGCCAGCAGCTCACTAGGACAGGGGGTGGGCACAGATACGCAGTATTTT
CASSSLGQGVGTDTQYF
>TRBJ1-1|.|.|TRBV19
TGTGCCAGTAGAGCCGTTACAGGGATGGGCACTGAAGCTTTCTTT
CASRAVTGMGTEAFF
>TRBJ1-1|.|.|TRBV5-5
TGTGCCAGCAGCTTGGAACAGTTGAACACTGAAGCTTTCTTT
CASSLEQLNTEAFF
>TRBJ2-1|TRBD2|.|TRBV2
TGTGCCAGCAGTGAAACCGCGACTAGCGGGAGTTTCAATGAGCAGTTCTTC
CASSETATSGSFNEQFF
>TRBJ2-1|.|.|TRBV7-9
TGTGCCAGCAGCTTAGCACAAGGACTCGTATCCTACAATGAGCAGTTCTTC
CASSLAQGLVSYNEQFF
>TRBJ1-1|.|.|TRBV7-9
TGTGCCAGCAGCTTTGGGGGCGGGGGCACTGAAGCTTTCTTT
CASSFGGGGTEAFF
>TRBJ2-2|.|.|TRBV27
TGTGCCAGCAGTTTATCGTACCCACCAGCGAACACCGGGGAGCTGTTTTTT
CASSLSYPPANTGELFF
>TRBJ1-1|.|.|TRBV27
TGTGCCAGCAAGTACGGGAACACTGAAGCTTTCTTT
CASKYGNTEAFF
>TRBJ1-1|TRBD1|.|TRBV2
TGTGCCAGCACGTGGACAGGGGACCCGAACACTGAAGCTTTCTTT
CASTWTGDPNTEAFF
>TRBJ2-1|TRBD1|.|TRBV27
TGTGCCAGCAGTCTAGGAGCCGGGACAGGGCGGAGTGAGCAGTTCTTC
CASSLGAGTGRSEQFF
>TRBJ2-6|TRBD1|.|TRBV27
TGTGCCAGCAGTTTATTTCTGGACAGGGAGTATGGGGCCAACGTCCTGACTTTC
CASSLFLDREYGANVLTF
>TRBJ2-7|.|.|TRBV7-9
TGTGCCAGCACCCTCACTACGACGGCCTGGGAGCAGTACTTC
CASTLTTTAWEQYF
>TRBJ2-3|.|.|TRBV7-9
TGTGCCAGCAGCTTAGTAAGGGGGAGTGGGGCCACGAGCACAGATACGCAGTATTTT
CASSLVRGSGATSTDTQYF
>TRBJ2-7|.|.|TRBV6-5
TGTGCCAGCAGCCTGACAGGCTACGAGCAGTACTTC
CASSLTGYEQYF
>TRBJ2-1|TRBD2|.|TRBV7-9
TGTGCCAGCAGCCCGGGGACTAGCGTCTTCTATGAGCAGTTCTTC
CASSPGTSVFYEQFF
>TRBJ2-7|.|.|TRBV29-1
TGCAGCGTTGTGGGACTGAGCTCCTACGAGCAGTACTTC
CSVVGLSSYEQYF
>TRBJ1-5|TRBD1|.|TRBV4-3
TGCGCCAGCAGCCAAGAATGGCAGGGGGCTTGGCAGCCCCAGCATTTT
CASSQEWQGAWQPQHF
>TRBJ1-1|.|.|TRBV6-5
TGTGCCAGCAGTTACGGGCGGGCGAACACTGAAGCTTTCTTT
CASSYGRANTEAFF
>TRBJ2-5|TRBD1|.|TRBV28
TGTGCCAGCAGTTTGAACAGGGGGTTCCAAGAGACCCAGTACTTC
CASSLNRGFQETQYF
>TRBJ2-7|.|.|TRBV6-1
TGTGCCAGCTCGACAGAGGACGAGCAGTACTTC
CASSTEDEQYF
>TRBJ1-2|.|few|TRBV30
TGTGCCTGGAGTATCGTTGGGGCCTATGGCTACACCTTC
CAWSIVGAYGYTF
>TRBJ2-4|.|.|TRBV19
TGTGCCAGTACCATATCTCCCGGAAACATTCAGTACTTC
CASTISPGNIQYF
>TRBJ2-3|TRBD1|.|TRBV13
TGTGCCAGCAGCTTATACCAGGGGGACACAGATACGCAGTATTTT
CASSLYQGDTDTQYF
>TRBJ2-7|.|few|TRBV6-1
TGTGCCAGCAGTCCAAGACAGCCATACGAGCAGTACTTC
CASSPRQPYEQYF
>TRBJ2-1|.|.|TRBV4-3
TGCGCCAGCAGCCAAGACGCTTGGCGGGGGCCTTACAATGAGCAGTTCTTC
CASSQDAWRGPYNEQFF
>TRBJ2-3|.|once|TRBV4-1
TGCGCCAGCAGCCAAGTAGCGTGGCAGGAGGCAGATACGCAGTATTTT
CASSQVAWQEADTQYF
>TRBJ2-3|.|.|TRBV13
TGTGCCAGCAGCCTGGCCCGACGGGGGACAGATACGCAGTATTTT
CASSLARRGTDTQYF
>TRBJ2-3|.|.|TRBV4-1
TGCGCCAGCAGCCCGCAACTTAGCGCCATAAGCACAGATACGCAGTATTTT
CASSPQLSAISTDTQYF
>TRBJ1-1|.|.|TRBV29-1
TGCAGCGTTGAATCGGACACTGAAGCTTTCTTT
CSVESDTEAFF
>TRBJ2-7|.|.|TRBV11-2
TGTGCCAGCAGCTTAGCGGGACACTTCTACGAGCAGTACTTC
CASSLAGHFYEQYF
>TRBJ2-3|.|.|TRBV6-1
TGTGCCAGCAGTGCGGTAGTAGCAGCCCGCACAGATACGCAGTATTTT
CASSAVVAARTDTQYF
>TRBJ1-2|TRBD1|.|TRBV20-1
TGCAGTGCGGACAGGGGTGGCTACACCTTC
CSADRGGYTF
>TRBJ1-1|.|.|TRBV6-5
TGTGCCAGCAGTCCCTCCCGCAGGGGGAACACTGAAGCTTTCTTT
CASSPSRRGNTEAFF
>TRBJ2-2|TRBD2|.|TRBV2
TGTGCCAGCAGTGAACCCCTGGCTAGCGGGAGAGCCGGGGAGCTGTTTTTT
CASSEPLASGRAGELFF
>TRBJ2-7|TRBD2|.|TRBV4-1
TGCGCCAGCAGCCAACTTAGCGGGGGGGCCTACGAGCAGTACTTC
CASSQLSGGAYEQYF
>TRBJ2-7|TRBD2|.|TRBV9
TGTGCCAGCAGCGTGCGGGAGGGACCCTACGAGCAGTACTTC
CASSVREGPYEQYF
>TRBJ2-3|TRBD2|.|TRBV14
TGTGCCAGCAGCCAAGATCCCTTTTGGACTAGCGGCGCACAAGGGTATTTT
CASSQDPFWTSGAQGYF